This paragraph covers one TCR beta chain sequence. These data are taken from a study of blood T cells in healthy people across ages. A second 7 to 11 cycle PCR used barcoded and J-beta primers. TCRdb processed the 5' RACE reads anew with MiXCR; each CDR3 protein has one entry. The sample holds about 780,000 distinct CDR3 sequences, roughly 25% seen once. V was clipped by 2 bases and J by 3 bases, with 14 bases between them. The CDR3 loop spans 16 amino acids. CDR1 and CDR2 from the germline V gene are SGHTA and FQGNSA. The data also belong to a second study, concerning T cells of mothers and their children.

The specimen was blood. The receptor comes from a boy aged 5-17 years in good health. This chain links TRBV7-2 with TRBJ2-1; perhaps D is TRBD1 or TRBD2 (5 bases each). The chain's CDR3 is CASSLRPGRLYNEQFF. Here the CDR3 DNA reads TGTGCCAGCAGCTTAAGACCGGGACGGCTCTACAATGAGCAGTTCTTC.